Included here is one T cell receptor beta chain sequence, with context. These data originate in a study of blood T cell repertoires in COVID-19. Study background: Sites in the United States, Italy and Spain provided acute and convalescent COVID-19 samples.

The assay was immunoSEQ multiplex PCR, and TCRdb's table has in-frame clones only and misses some. This sample has some 170,000 clones, with around 84% found just once. This CDR3 has 15 residues. Trimming took off 3 bases at V and 1 base at J, with 13 bases between the two ends. Germline V gives CDR1 SGHRS, CDR2 YFSETQ. Participants came from about two dozen US areas, aged roughly 18 to 100 years. Self-reported history from a screening survey and questionnaire set each donor's cohort. This rearrangement joins TRBV5-1 to TRBJ1-1; the D gene is possibly TRBD1 (5 bases). The receptor comes from a middle-aged man who had recovered from COVID-19. The sequenced sample was PBMCs or T cells enriched from blood (not recorded which). The CDR3 nucleotides read TGCGCCAGCAGCTCGGACGGACAAGCGAACACTGAAGCTTTCTTT. This sequence encodes CASSSDGQANTEAFF. The variable domain in full, completed from reference TRBV5-1 and TRBJ1-1, reads KAGVTQTPRYLIKTRGQQVTLSCSPISGHRSVSWYQQTPGQGLQFLFEYFSETQRNKGNFPGRFSGRQFSNSRSEMNVSTLELGDSALYLCASSSDGQANTEAFFGQGTRLTVV.